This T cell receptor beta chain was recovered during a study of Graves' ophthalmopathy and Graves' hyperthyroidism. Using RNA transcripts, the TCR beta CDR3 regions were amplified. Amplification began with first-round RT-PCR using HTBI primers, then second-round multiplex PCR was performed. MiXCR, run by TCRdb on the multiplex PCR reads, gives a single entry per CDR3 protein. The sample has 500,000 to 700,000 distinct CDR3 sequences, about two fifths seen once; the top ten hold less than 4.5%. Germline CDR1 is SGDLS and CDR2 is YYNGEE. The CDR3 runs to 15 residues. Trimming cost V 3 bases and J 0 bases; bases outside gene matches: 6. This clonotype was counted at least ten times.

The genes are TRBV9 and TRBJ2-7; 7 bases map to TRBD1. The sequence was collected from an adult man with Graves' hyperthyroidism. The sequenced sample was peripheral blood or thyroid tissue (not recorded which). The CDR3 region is CASSASGQSSYEQYF. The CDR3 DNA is TGTGCCAGCAGCGCCTCGGGACAGAGCTCCTACGAGCAGTACTTC.